A single sample gave rise to the 23 T cell receptor beta chains below, sequenced in a study of blood T cells in healthy people across ages. Primed by a sample-barcoded 5' primer and a J-beta primer mix, a second PCR proceeded for about 7 to 12 cycles. TCRdb reanalysed the 5' RACE reads using MiXCR and keeps one entry per CDR3 protein. The table shows about 810,000 distinct CDR3 sequences, with under 40% occurring only once. The sample was blood. Receptors were obtained from a man in his late teens or twenties in good health.

The rearrangement joins TRBV20-1 to TRBJ2-2; D is perhaps TRBD2 (6 bases). The germline V and J ends were trimmed by 1 base and 1 base, with 10 bases remaining between them. Germline CDR1 DFQATT, CDR2 SNEGSKA (reference sequence). The CDR3 covers 15 residues. Here the CDR3 DNA reads TGCAGTGCTAGAGGTGGCGGGGTGAACACCGGGGAGCTGTTTTTT. This codes for CSARGGGVNTGELFF.

The V call is TRBV20-1, the J call TRBJ1-6, with a weak D call TRBD1 (5 bases). The V end lost 5 bases, the J end lost 4 bases, and 18 bases lay between the germline ends. The CDR3 is made up of 16 amino acids. Germline CDR1 reads DFQATT; CDR2 reads SNEGSKA (reference sequence). Here the CDR3 DNA reads TGCAGTGCTGCCCACCCTGGGGCGAGGTATAATTCACCCCTCCACTTT. Its translation: CSAAHPGARYNSPLHF.

There are a few counts of this clonotype. This chain uses TRBV29-1 with TRBJ2-1, with TRBD1 as a possible D gene (6 bases). The J call may be faulty, since TRBJ2-7 better matches the DNA end. The length of the CDR3 is 15 residues. CDR1 and CDR2 (germline): SQVTM, ANQGSEA. CDR3 residues: CSVTTGSESYNEQYF. The CDR3, as DNA: TGCAGCGTTACAACAGGGAGCGAATCCTACAATGAGCAGTACTTC.

The V gene is TRBV20-1, the J gene TRBJ1-1; D is perhaps TRBD1 (5 bases). In germline, CDR1 is DFQATT, CDR2 SNEGSKA (reference sequence). Trimming took 6 bases from V and 1 from J, leaving 15 bases between them. The CDR3 sequence is 14 residues long. The CDR3 region is CSATGGTANTEAFF. In DNA form, the CDR3 reads TGCAGTGCCACGGGGGGGACGGCGAACACTGAAGCTTTCTTT.

In this sample, this clonotype turned up a few times. The chain uses TRBV7-8 and TRBJ1-1; perhaps TRBD1 as D (5 bases). CDR1 SGHVS and CDR2 FQNEAQ come from the germline V gene. CDR3 length: 16 residues. Trimming removed 0 bases at V and 0 bases at J, with 11 bases between. The CDR3 region has the DNA TGTGCCAGCAGCTTAGCGCAGGGAGGCATGAACACTGAAGCTTTCTTT. It encodes CASSLAQGGMNTEAFF. The whole variable domain, filled in from reference TRBV7-8 and TRBJ1-1, reads GAGVSQSPRYKVAKRGQDVALRCDPISGHVSLFWYQQALGQGPEFLTYFQNEAQLDKSGLPSDRFFAERPEGSVSTLKIQRTQQEDSAVYLCASSLAQGGMNTEAFFGQGTRLTVV.

This clonotype was seen once. A read error is possible here, since a much larger clone lies one base away. The chain recombines TRBV28 with TRBJ1-5; D call uncertain. The V gene's germline CDR1 is MDHEN and CDR2 SYDVKM. The CDR3 sequence is 13 residues long. The CDR3, as DNA: TGTGCCGGCAGTAGGACGCCGAATCAGCCCCAGCATTTT. This encodes CAGSRTPNQPQHF.

The chain recombines TRBV12-3 or TRBV12-4 with TRBJ2-1; 9 nucleotides match TRBD2. This CDR3 spans 16 amino acids. Losses at the gene ends were 7 bases for V and 7 bases for J; bases not matched to a gene: 14. The CDR3 region has the DNA TGTGCCAGCAATCCCCGCGGGGGGGCGGTCATAAATGAGCAGTTCTTC. This encodes CASNPRGGAVINEQFF.

This clonotype has a handful of counts. This chain joins TRBV6-5 and TRBJ2-7; D perhaps matches TRBD1 (5 bases). Trimming shortened V by 6 bases and J by 1 base, and 16 bases separated the two germline ends. The CDR3 spans 15 residues. CDR1 and CDR2 (germline): MNHEY, SVGAGI. CDR3 sequence: CASSTRVGLSYEQYF. DNA for the CDR3: TGTGCCAGCAGCACCAGGGTCGGCCTTTCCTACGAGCAGTACTTC.

In its sample, this clonotype was seen many times. The gene calls are TRBV13 and TRBJ2-3; no definite D call. This CDR3 has 15 amino acids. V was clipped by 4 bases and J by 1 base, with 12 bases between them. The germline V gene encodes CDR1 PRHDT and CDR2 FYEKMQ (reference sequence). In DNA, the CDR3 is TGTGCCAGCAGCTATGAGAGAGGCGGCACAGATACGCAGTATTTT. It translates to CASSYERGGTDTQYF. The variable domain in full, completed from reference TRBV13 and TRBJ2-3, reads AAGVIQSPRHLIKEKRETATLKCYPIPRHDTVYWYQQGPGQDPQFLISFYEKMQSDKGSIPDRFSAQQFSDYHSELNMSSLELGDSALYFCASSYERGGTDTQYFGPGTRLTVL.

The chain uses TRBV6-2 or TRBV6-3 and TRBJ1-2, with a weak D call TRBD1 (5 bases). CDR1 is MNHEY and CDR2 is SVGEGT in the germline V gene. The CDR3 is 12 amino acids. The ends were cut back, 6 bases at V and 9 bases at J, with 14 bases in the middle. The CDR3 sequence is CASRGPTYSYTF. DNA for the CDR3: TGTGCCAGCAGGGGACCGACTTATAGCTACACCTTC.

This chain links TRBV12-3 or TRBV12-4 with TRBJ2-5, with 10 bases that match TRBD2. This CDR3 has 15 residues. The V segment lost 3 bases and the J segment 6 bases; nucleotides outside the gene matches: 7. CDR3 nucleotides: TGTGCCAGCAGTTTCGAAAGCGGGGGGGCGCAGACCCAGTACTTC. As protein: CASSFESGGAQTQYF.

The chain combines TRBV4-1 with TRBJ1-1; the D is unclear. Between the trimmed V and J ends, which lost 0 bases and 5 bases, there was a span of 10 bases. There are 14 residues in the CDR3. Germline V lookup: CDR1 MGHRA, CDR2 YSYEKL. The CDR3 loop is CASSQDGIMTEAFF. The CDR3 nucleotides read TGCGCCAGCAGCCAAGATGGGATTATGACTGAAGCTTTCTTT.

Note on this clonotype: A read error may be the cause here, since a much bigger clone is one base away. The chain recombines TRBV20-1 with TRBJ1-6, with TRBD1 as a possible D gene (5 bases). Looked up from germline, CDR1 is DFQATT and CDR2 is SNEGSKA (reference sequence). The CDR3 covers 12 residues. The CDR3 protein is CSARQDNSPPHF. DNA of the CDR3: TGCAGTGCTAGACAGGACAATTCACCCCCCCACTTT.

This clonotype has a handful of counts. The chain recombines TRBV20-1 with TRBJ1-1; D call uncertain. CDR1 is DFQATT, CDR2 SNEGSKA, per germline (reference sequence). V lost 3 bases to trimming and J lost 11 bases, with 13 bases between them. This CDR3 is 11 amino acids long. CDR3 in DNA: TGCAGTGCTAGTGAGGTCTGGAAGGCTTTCTTT. Translating gives CSASEVWKAFF.

There are many counts of this clonotype. This chain links TRBV7-2 with TRBJ2-1; 9 bases are shared with TRBD2. Germline lookup yields CDR1 SGHTA and CDR2 FQGNSA. CDR3 size: 15 residues. Trimming took 2 bases from V and 8 from J; bases not matched to a gene: 7. The CDR3 loop reads CASSLLAGGPDEQFF. The CDR3 DNA reads TGTGCCAGCAGCTTACTCGCGGGGGGGCCGGATGAGCAGTTCTTC. The full variable domain, rest sourced from reference TRBV7-2 and TRBJ2-1, is GAGVSQSPSNKVTEKGKDVELRCDPISGHTALYWYRQSLGQGLEFLIYFQGNSAPDKSGLPSDRFSAERTGGSVSTLTIQRTQQEDSAVYLCASSLLAGGPDEQFFGPGTRLTVL.

The chain joins TRBV10-3 to TRBJ1-2, with 10 bases aligning to TRBD1. The length of the CDR3 is 14 residues. CDR1 and CDR2 from the germline V gene are ENHRY and SYGVKD. Germline trimming cut 6 bases from V and 2 bases from J; bases unmatched to any gene: 3. CDR3 residues: CAIREDRGNYGYTF. DNA for the CDR3: TGTGCCATCAGGGAGGACAGGGGGAACTATGGCTACACCTTC.

This clonotype showed up just a few times. For the CDR3, the DNA is TGTGCCAGCAGAGACGGGAGCAATCAGCCCCAGCATTTT. Protein sequence: CASRDGSNQPQHF. The rearrangement links TRBV7-8 to TRBJ1-5; D not resolved. The CDR3 has 13 residues. Trimming removed 6 bases at V and 1 base at J, with 7 bases between. Germline lookup yields CDR1 SGHVS and CDR2 FQNEAQ.

The chain has TRBV6-6 and TRBJ1-5; D not resolved. Germline CDR1 is MNHNY and CDR2 is SVGAGI (reference sequence). The CDR3 is 12 amino acids. Trimming pared 11 bases from V and 8 bases from J, leaving 16 bases between. The CDR3 loop is CASNDPPKPQHF. The CDR3 bases are TGTGCCTCCAATGACCCTCCGAAGCCCCAGCATTTT.

There are many counts of this clonotype. The V gene is TRBV12-3 or TRBV12-4, the J gene TRBJ2-1; D not certain. The CDR3 totals 11 residues. V was pared by 3 bases and J by 6 bases, with 3 bases between. The CDR3 region has the DNA TGTGCCAGCAGTTTGTCCAATGAGCAGTTCTTC. The encoded protein is CASSLSNEQFF.

This clonotype was seen only a few times. The J gene is TRBJ2-3, the V gene TRBV7-6; D is uncertain. This CDR3 is 13 amino acids long. Germline CDR1 SGHVS, CDR2 FNYEAQ. The ends were cut back, 1 base at V and 6 bases at J, with 8 bases in the middle. CDR3 sequence (DNA): TGTGCCAGCAGCTTAGGGCAAGAGGATACGCAGTATTTT. Translation: CASSLGQEDTQYF.

This rearrangement joins TRBV12-3 or TRBV12-4 to TRBJ1-6; D not resolved. The CDR3 contains 16 residues. V was pared by 4 bases and J by 0 bases, with 10 bases between. The CDR3 is CASSYASSSYNSPLHF. The CDR3 DNA reads TGTGCCAGCAGTTACGCGTCGAGCTCCTATAATTCACCCCTCCACTTT.

This clonotype has ten or more counts. V gene TRBV7-6 combines with J gene TRBJ2-1; tentative D call: TRBD2 (6 bases). Germline V gene data show CDR1 as SGHVS and CDR2 as FNYEAQ. Trimming stripped 5 bases from V and 4 bases from J, with 21 bases between. The CDR3 extends over 17 amino acids. DNA for the CDR3: TGTGCCAGCAGCGCCCTATATCTAGCGAATATGTACAATGAGCAGTTCTTC. Translation: CASSALYLANMYNEQFF.

The chain links TRBV2 to TRBJ2-5; 7 bases match TRBD1. Germline CDR1 SNHLY, CDR2 FYNNEI. V lost 6 bases, J lost 11 bases, and 6 bases stayed unmatched. There are 11 residues in the CDR3. Here the CDR3 reads CASRQGPEQYF. CDR3 sequence (DNA): TGTGCCAGCAGACAGGGGCCTGAGCAGTACTTC. The entire variable domain, with the rest obtained from reference TRBV2 and TRBJ2-5, is as follows: EPEVTQTPSHQVTQMGQEVILRCVPISNHLYFYWYRQILGQKVEFLVSFYNNEISEKSEIFDDQFSVERPDGSNFTLKIRSTKLEDSAMYFCASRQGPEQYFGPGTRLLVL.